This is a list of T cell receptor beta chains from one sample in a study of blood T cell repertoires in COVID-19. The table came from immunoSEQ multiplex PCR; TCRdb's copy has only in-frame clones and leaves some out. The sample holds 160,000 or so clones, over 75% seen once. The sample consisted of PBMCs or T cells enriched from blood (not recorded which). All receptors come from a human donor with acute COVID-19. The donor label of this sample is uncertain. CDR3s include the opening cysteine and the closing phenylalanine or tryptophan. The D gene is left open where the match is weak. Size is omitted from some rows. Given values are once, few, many or a class for expanded clones.

TRBV5-1	-	16	TRBJ1-3	-	CASTRGGESSGNTIYF
TRBV7-9	-	15	TRBJ1-1	-	CASTPGGPMNTEAFF
TRBV18	-	14	TRBJ2-7	TRBD1	CASSPGTGAYEQYF
TRBV11-2	-	11	TRBJ2-7	-	CASSSGDEQYF
TRBV5-4	-	17	TRBJ2-7	TRBD2	CASSLGGGGMAPYEQYF
TRBV7-9	few	11	TRBJ1-1	TRBD1	CASTRDSEAFF
TRBV5-1	-	14	TRBJ1-1	-	CASSLEAGRTEAFF
TRBV4-1	few	14	TRBJ2-7	-	CASSPIEVSYEQYF
TRBV6-5	once	13	TRBJ1-2	-	CASSYGQPYGYTF
TRBV10-2	-	14	TRBJ1-6	TRBD1	CASRSGTGLSPLHF
TRBV15	-	15	TRBJ1-1	TRBD1	CATSISSGTALEAFF
TRBV9	few	16	TRBJ1-6	TRBD1	CASSVGGQNYNSPLHF
TRBV27	once	16	TRBJ1-6	TRBD1	CASSKPGQGLNSPLHF
TRBV6-4	once	16	TRBJ1-2	TRBD1	CASSDYRRGRRYGYTF